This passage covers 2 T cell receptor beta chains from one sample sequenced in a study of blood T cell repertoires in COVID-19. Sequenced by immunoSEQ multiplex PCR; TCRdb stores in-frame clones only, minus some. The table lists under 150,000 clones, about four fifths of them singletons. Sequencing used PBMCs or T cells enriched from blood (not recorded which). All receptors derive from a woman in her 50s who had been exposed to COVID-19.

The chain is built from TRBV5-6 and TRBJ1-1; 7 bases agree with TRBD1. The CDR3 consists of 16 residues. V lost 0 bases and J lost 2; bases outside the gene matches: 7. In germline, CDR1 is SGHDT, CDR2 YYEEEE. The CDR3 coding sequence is TGTGCCAGCAGCTTGGGGGACAGAAGGGGAAACACTGAAGCTTTCTTT. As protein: CASSLGDRRGNTEAFF.

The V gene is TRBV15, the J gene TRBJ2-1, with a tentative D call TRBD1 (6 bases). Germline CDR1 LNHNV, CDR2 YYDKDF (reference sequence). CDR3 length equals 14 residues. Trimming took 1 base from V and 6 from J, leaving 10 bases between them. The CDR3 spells CATSRGRGGNEQFF. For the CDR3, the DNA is TGTGCCACCAGCAGAGGGCGAGGGGGCAATGAGCAGTTCTTC. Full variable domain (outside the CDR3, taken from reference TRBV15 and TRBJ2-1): DAMVIQNPRYQVTQFGKPVTLSCSQTLNHNVMYWYQQKSSQAPKLLFHYYDKDFNNEADTPDNFQSRRPNTSFCFLDIRSPGLGDTAMYLCATSRGRGGNEQFFGPGTRLTVL.